The rows below give T cell receptor beta chains drawn from one sample of a study of blood T cell repertoires in COVID-19. Sequenced by immunoSEQ multiplex PCR; TCRdb stores in-frame clones only, minus some. This sample has 120,000 or so clones; about 87% occur once, and the top ten carry about 2%. Material: peripheral blood. These receptor sequences come from a woman in her 50s with acute or convalescent COVID-19. CDR3s include the opening cysteine and the closing phenylalanine or tryptophan. The D gene is left open where the match is weak. Where a row states a size, it is once, few, many or the class of an expanded clone; other rows omit it.

V	size	D	length	J	DNA	CDR3
TRBV11-3	-	-	16	TRBJ2-1	TGTGCCAGCAGCCCAGGGGGGACCGGCTCCTACAATGAGCAGTTCTTC	CASSPGGTGSYNEQFF
TRBV14	few	-	12	TRBJ1-2	TGTGCCAGCAGCCAAGTACAGAATGGCTACACCTTC	CASSQVQNGYTF
TRBV3-1/TRBV3-2	-	-	15	TRBJ2-7	TGTGCCAGCAGCCAAATGACAGAGGGGGCCTACGAGCAGTACTTC	CASSQMTEGAYEQYF
TRBV18	-	TRBD2	15	TRBJ2-1	TGTGCCAGCTCACCACGACTAGCGGGACTTAATGAGCAGTTCTTC	CASSPRLAGLNEQFF
TRBV6-4	-	TRBD2	14	TRBJ2-1	TGTGCCAGCAAAGGCGGGAGGTTTTACAATGAGCAGTTCTTC	CASKGGRFYNEQFF
TRBV9	-	TRBD2	15	TRBJ2-7	TGTGCCAGCAGCGTAGGGACTAGCGGGCCATTCGAGCAGTACTTC	CASSVGTSGPFEQYF
TRBV2	-	-	14	TRBJ1-2	TGTGCCAGCAGTGTTCCTAAAGCTAACTATGGCTACACCTTC	CASSVPKANYGYTF
TRBV5-4	-	TRBD1	15	TRBJ1-5	TGTGCCAGCAGCCCCCGGGACAGGGTAGTTCAGCCCCAGCATTTT	CASSPRDRVVQPQHF
TRBV30	-	-	13	TRBJ1-1	TGTGCCTGGAGTGTATTTCGGGAGACTGAAGCTTTCTTT	CAWSVFRETEAFF
TRBV30	-	-	13	TRBJ1-2	TGTGCCTGGAGTCCCGACAGCGCGTATGGCTACACCTTC	CAWSPDSAYGYTF
TRBV2	once	TRBD1	14	TRBJ1-4	TGTGCCAGCAGGCCGGACAGGACAAATGAAAAACTGTTTTTT	CASRPDRTNEKLFF
TRBV24-1	once	TRBD1	15	TRBJ2-5	TGTGCCACCAGTGATCCCCGGACAGGGGTAGAGACCCAGTACTTC	CATSDPRTGVETQYF
TRBV12-3/TRBV12-4	-	TRBD1	13	TRBJ2-7	TGTGCCAGCAGAACAGGGGGCCAGTACGAGCAGTACTTC	CASRTGGQYEQYF
TRBV2	once	TRBD2	18	TRBJ2-3	TGTGCCAGCAGCATTCGAGCGGGAGGTGGGGGGACCACAGATACGCAGTATTTT	CASSIRAGGGGTTDTQYF
TRBV10-3	-	TRBD1	17	TRBJ2-7	TGTGCCACCCGACCGGGACAGGGTGTAAGCAGCTCCTACGAGCAGTACTTC	CATRPGQGVSSSYEQYF
TRBV6-6	-	-	14	TRBJ2-3	TGTGCCAGCGGGGCGCCGACTAGCACAGATACGCAGTATTTT	CASGAPTSTDTQYF
TRBV27	-	-	17	TRBJ1-1	TGTGCCAGCACCTCAAATAACCTCGGGACTCCGAAAGAGGAAGCTTTCTTT	CASTSNNLGTPKEEAFF
TRBV19	-	-	16	TRBJ1-2	TGTGCCAGTAGTCCGCGGTCGGGGTCCACTAACTATGGCTACACCTTC	CASSPRSGSTNYGYTF
TRBV6-5	-	TRBD1	15	TRBJ1-4	TGTGCCAGCAGTTATTCCGGGACAGTCGCGGAAAAACTGTTTTTT	CASSYSGTVAEKLFF
TRBV6-5	-	TRBD1	13	TRBJ2-1	TGTGCCAGCAGGACAGGGGGCTCATATGAGCAGTTCTTC	CASRTGGSYEQFF
TRBV5-4	-	TRBD1	15	TRBJ1-2	TGTGCCAGCAGCTGGGGACAGGGGCAATTTGGGGGCTACACCTTC	CASSWGQGQFGGYTF
TRBV14	-	TRBD2	19	TRBJ2-5	TGTGCCAGCAGCCAAACCGGGACTAGCGGGGGATACCAGCAAGAGACCCAGTACTTC	CASSQTGTSGGYQQETQYF
TRBV5-1	-	-	14	TRBJ2-7	TGCGCCAGCAGCCGTAACACGGGATCCTACGAGCAGTACTTC	CASSRNTGSYEQYF
TRBV5-1	few	TRBD1	15	TRBJ1-6	TGCGCCAGCAGCTCCGGGACAGGGGGAAATTCACCCCTCCACTTT	CASSSGTGGNSPLHF
TRBV7-2	-	-	13	TRBJ1-2	TGTGCCAGCAGCCGGGACAAGCACTATGGCTACACCTTC	CASSRDKHYGYTF
TRBV19	-	TRBD2	16	TRBJ2-1	TGTGCCAGTAGTATGGTAGCGGGAGGGGCCTACAATGAGCAGTTCTTC	CASSMVAGGAYNEQFF
TRBV3-1/TRBV3-2	-	-	14	TRBJ1-2	TGTGCCAGCAGCCAAGGGGGGAGGGGCTATGGCTACACCTTC	CASSQGGRGYGYTF
TRBV6-6	-	-	15	TRBJ1-4	TGTGCCAGCAGTTACGGTTACACCGTAAATGAAAAACTGTTTTTT	CASSYGYTVNEKLFF
TRBV6-5	-	TRBD1	15	TRBJ2-7	TGTGCCAGCAGTTCTCCGGGACAGGGGAGGCGCGAGCAGTACTTC	CASSSPGQGRREQYF
TRBV5-4	-	TRBD1	13	TRBJ1-2	TGTGCCAGCAGCACGGGACAGAACTATGGCTACACCTTC	CASSTGQNYGYTF
TRBV10-3	-	-	12	TRBJ1-2	TGTGCCATCGGTAGGGGACTAGATGGCTACACCTTC	CAIGRGLDGYTF
TRBV14	-	-	15	TRBJ1-1	TGTGCCAGCAGCCAAGATCCAGGTTTATACACTGAAGCTTTCTTT	CASSQDPGLYTEAFF
TRBV3-1/TRBV3-2	-	-	19	TRBJ1-3	TGTGCCAGCAGCCAAGGCCGACAGCCAGCCCATGGTTCTGGAAACACCATATATTTT	CASSQGRQPAHGSGNTIYF
TRBV4-3	-	TRBD1	15	TRBJ1-4	TGCGCCAGCAGCCAGATGGGACAGGGAGTCGAAAAACTGTTTTTT	CASSQMGQGVEKLFF
TRBV7-8	once	TRBD1	14	TRBJ1-1	TGTGCCAGCAGAGGGGCAGGGGGCTATACTGAAGCTTTCTTT	CASRGAGGYTEAFF
TRBV4-1	-	TRBD2	16	TRBJ2-1	TGCGCCAGCAGCCAAGACACAGCGGGGGGGCGTAATGAGCAGTTCTTC	CASSQDTAGGRNEQFF
TRBV5-6	-	-	13	TRBJ2-7	TGTGCCAGCAGCTTTGCCAGGGTCAGGGAGCAGTACTTC	CASSFARVREQYF